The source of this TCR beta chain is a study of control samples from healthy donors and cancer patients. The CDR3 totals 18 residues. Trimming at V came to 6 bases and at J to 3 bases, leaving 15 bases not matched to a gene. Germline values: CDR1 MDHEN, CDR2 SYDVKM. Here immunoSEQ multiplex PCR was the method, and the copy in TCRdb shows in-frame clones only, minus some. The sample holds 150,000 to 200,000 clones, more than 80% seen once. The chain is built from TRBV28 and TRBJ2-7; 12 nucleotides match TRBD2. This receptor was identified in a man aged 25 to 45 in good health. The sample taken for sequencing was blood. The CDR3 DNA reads TGTGCCAGCAGCCCTCCGGGACAGCGACTAGCGGGAGACTACGAGCAGTACTTC. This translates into CASSPPGQRLAGDYEQYF.